A selection of T cell receptor beta chains follows, all from one sample in a study of T cell responses to AZD1222 COVID-19 vaccine. Libraries were prepared by immunoSEQ multiplex PCR; TCRdb keeps only in-frame clonotypes and omits some of them. The table has 120,000 or so clones, approximately 90% seen once; the top ten hold 4% to 5%. The source was peripheral blood, collected 28 days after the second dose of the MenACWY control vaccine. All receptors derive from an adult who received the MenACWY meningococcal vaccine as a control. Each CDR3 is given with its conserved first and last residue. A D gene is named only where the DNA matches it firmly. Clone sizes are given selectively: once, few, many, or a class where the clone is expanded.

abundance | d_gene | j_gene | v_gene | CDR3nt | CDR3aa
. | TRBD1 | TRBJ2-3 | TRBV6-5 | TGTGCCAGCAGTTACTCGACAGGGGGCGGAGATACGCAGTATTTT | CASSYSTGGGDTQYF
once | . | TRBJ1-3 | TRBV10-3 | TGTGCCATCAGTCGGCAAGGCAGCTCTGGAAACACCATATATTTT | CAISRQGSSGNTIYF
. | TRBD1 | TRBJ1-1 | TRBV15 | TGTGCCACCAGCGCCACACAAGGACAGGTGAACACTGAAGCTTTCTTT | CATSATQGQVNTEAFF
. | . | TRBJ1-5 | TRBV19 | TGTGCGACCGGAGGGAGTCAGCCCCAGCATTTT | CATGGSQPQHF
once | . | TRBJ1-5 | TRBV12-5 | TGTGCTAGTGGTTTGCCCAAACACGGTAATAGCAATCAGCCCCAGCATTTT | CASGLPKHGNSNQPQHF
. | TRBD2 | TRBJ2-3 | TRBV6-4 | TGTGCCAGCAGTGAAACTAGCGGGGGCACAGATACGCAGTATTTT | CASSETSGGTDTQYF
. | TRBD2 | TRBJ2-5 | TRBV7-2 | TGTGCCAGCAGCTTGGGGGGAAGCGGGAAAGAGACCCAGTACTTC | CASSLGGSGKETQYF
few | . | TRBJ2-7 | TRBV7-2 | TGTGCCAGCAGCCGGGGACCCATGGAGTACGAGCAGTACTTC | CASSRGPMEYEQYF
. | . | TRBJ1-6 | TRBV25-1 | TGTGCCAGCAGTGATTTGGCCGGGTCACCCCTCCACTTT | CASSDLAGSPLHF
. | . | TRBJ2-1 | TRBV4-2 | TGTGCCAGCAGACCTTCTCGGACAGCATACAATGAGCAGTTCTTC | CASRPSRTAYNEQFF
. | . | TRBJ2-2 | TRBV6-4 | TGTGCCAGCAGTGAGGCAGGCGCGGACACCGGGGAGCTGTTTTTT | CASSEAGADTGELFF
. | TRBD1 | TRBJ1-1 | TRBV7-6 | TGTGCCAGCAGCTCTCCGGGACAGCCGAACACTGAAGCTTTCTTT | CASSSPGQPNTEAFF
. | TRBD1 | TRBJ2-3 | TRBV7-9 | TGTGCCAGCAGCTTAGCCCCCGGGGACAGGGAAAATACGCAGTATTTT | CASSLAPGDRENTQYF
. | . | TRBJ1-6 | TRBV2 | TGTGCCAGCAGCCCGGACAGCACCAGCTCACCCCTCCACTTT | CASSPDSTSSPLHF
. | . | TRBJ1-1 | TRBV13 | TGTGCCAGCAAGGTCTCTTACACTGAAGCTTTCTTT | CASKVSYTEAFF
. | TRBD1 | TRBJ1-6 | TRBV27 | TGTGCCAGCAGGGACAGGGATTCACCCCTCCACTTT | CASRDRDSPLHF
. | . | TRBJ2-3 | TRBV9 | TGTGCCAGCAGCGCAACTAGTGGCACAGATACGCAGTATTTT | CASSATSGTDTQYF
. | . | TRBJ2-7 | TRBV7-9 | TGTGCCAGCAGCGCAGGCCCCTACGAGCAGTACTTC | CASSAGPYEQYF
. | . | TRBJ2-5 | TRBV2 | TGTGCCAGCAGATGGGGGGAAGAGACCCAGTACTTC | CASRWGEETQYF
. | . | TRBJ1-1 | TRBV10-2 | TGCGCCACCGCAGCGACCATACAGGGCGCTGAAGCTTTCTTT | CATAATIQGAEAFF
. | TRBD2 | TRBJ2-2 | TRBV18 | TGTGCCAGCACGAGACTAGCGGGGAACACCGGGGAGCTGTTTTTT | CASTRLAGNTGELFF
. | TRBD2 | TRBJ2-2 | TRBV2 | TGTGCCAGCAGTGGGGACTACCCGAACACCGGGGAGCTGTTTTTT | CASSGDYPNTGELFF
few | TRBD1 | TRBJ1-1 | TRBV28 | TGTGCCAGCAGGCTACAGGGGCGTATGAACACTGAAGCTTTCTTT | CASRLQGRMNTEAFF
. | . | TRBJ1-5 | TRBV6-1 | TGTGCCAGCAGTGAGACGGTGACCAATCAGCCCCAGCATTTT | CASSETVTNQPQHF
. | . | TRBJ1-1 | TRBV11-2 | TGTGCCAGCAGCTTAGTCCCCAGGGGATTCACTGAAGCTTTCTTT | CASSLVPRGFTEAFF
once | . | TRBJ2-1 | TRBV7-2 | TGTGCCAGCAGCCGACTAGGCTACAATGAGCAGTTCTTC | CASSRLGYNEQFF
. | TRBD2 | TRBJ2-1 | TRBV5-4 | TGTGCCAGCAGCTTGGAGGTCGGGAGGGCCTACAATGAGCAGTTCTTC | CASSLEVGRAYNEQFF
. | . | TRBJ1-5 | TRBV6-4 | TGTGCCAGCAGTGACAACGGGGGGCGGAATCAGCCCCAGCATTTT | CASSDNGGRNQPQHF
medium-sized | . | TRBJ1-6 | TRBV6-6 | TGTGCCAGCAGCACGGCGGGAAATAATTCACCCCTCCACTTT | CASSTAGNNSPLHF
. | TRBD1 | TRBJ2-5 | TRBV4-2 | TGTGCCAGCAGCCCAGAGGACAGGTACCAAGAGACCCAGTACTTC | CASSPEDRYQETQYF
. | . | TRBJ1-5 | TRBV6-2/TRBV6-3 | TGTGCCAGCAGTTATACCCCGGGGGAGCCCCAGCATTTT | CASSYTPGEPQHF
. | TRBD1 | TRBJ1-1 | TRBV5-4 | TGTGCCAGCAGCAACCGACAGGGGTGGGCTGAAGCTTTCTTT | CASSNRQGWAEAFF
. | . | TRBJ2-5 | TRBV19 | TGTGCCAGTAGTCCCGGGGAGACCCAGTACTTC | CASSPGETQYF
. | . | TRBJ1-5 | TRBV7-2 | TGTGCCAGCAGCTTAGATGTGGGTTCTGGCAATCAGCCCCAGCATTTT | CASSLDVGSGNQPQHF
. | . | TRBJ2-5 | TRBV6-2/TRBV6-3 | TGTGCCAGCAGTTACTTCGAGACCCAGTACTTC | CASSYFETQYF
. | . | TRBJ2-2 | TRBV24-1 | TGTGCCACCAGTGATATCCGGGGCCTCGGGGAGCTGTTTTTT | CATSDIRGLGELFF
. | . | TRBJ2-5 | TRBV5-6 | TGTGCCAGCAGCTTCTGGGGAAGCAAGTCACAAGAGACCCAGTACTTC | CASSFWGSKSQETQYF
. | . | TRBJ1-3 | TRBV5-6 | TGTGCCAGCAGGTCAGGGGCTGGAAACACCATATATTTT | CASRSGAGNTIYF
once | . | TRBJ2-5 | TRBV7-2 | TGTGCCAGCAGGCGGACTGTACAAGAGACCCAGTACTTC | CASRRTVQETQYF
few | TRBD1 | TRBJ2-3 | TRBV2 | TGTGCCAGCAGTGCGTTTCTGGGACAGACTAGCACAGATACGCAGTATTTT | CASSAFLGQTSTDTQYF
. | . | TRBJ1-1 | TRBV5-4 | TGTGCCAGCAGCCCCAGGCTAGGGAGAAGAGGGACTGAAGCTTTCTTT | CASSPRLGRRGTEAFF
. | . | TRBJ1-3 | TRBV24-1 | TGTGCCACCAGTGATTCACGGAGCTCTGGAAACACCATATATTTT | CATSDSRSSGNTIYF
. | TRBD2 | TRBJ2-5 | TRBV6-5 | TGTGCCAGCAGTTACCTAGCGGGGAGTCAAGAGACCCAGTACTTC | CASSYLAGSQETQYF
. | . | TRBJ1-1 | TRBV12-2 | TGTGCAAGTCGCTTATCTAAGAAATATGAAGCTTTCTTT | CASRLSKKYEAFF
. | . | TRBJ1-1 | TRBV28 | TGTGCCAGCAGTTCGACGGGGTTCGGAATGAACACTGAAGCTTTCTTT | CASSSTGFGMNTEAFF
once | TRBD1 | TRBJ1-6 | TRBV28 | TGTGCCAGCAGACTTGGACAGGGGGATTCACCCCTCCACTTT | CASRLGQGDSPLHF
. | . | TRBJ2-7 | TRBV9 | TGTGCCAGCAGCGTAGCTGTAGGGCAACTTTACGAGCAGTACTTC | CASSVAVGQLYEQYF
. | . | TRBJ2-3 | TRBV15 | TGTGCCACCAGCGGGCGGGACCGTCGGACAGATACGCAGTATTTT | CATSGRDRRTDTQYF
once | TRBD1 | TRBJ1-5 | TRBV5-8 | TGTGCCAGCAGCCGGGGACAGAGCAATCAGCCCCAGCATTTT | CASSRGQSNQPQHF
few | . | TRBJ1-2 | TRBV7-2 | TGTGCCAGCAGCTTATGGGGGAACTATGGCTACACCTTC | CASSLWGNYGYTF
. | TRBD2 | TRBJ2-1 | TRBV7-9 | TGTGCCAGCAGCCGGACTAGCGGGTACAATGAGCAGTTCTTC | CASSRTSGYNEQFF